The text below deals with one T cell receptor beta chain. Its matching antigen is unknown. This entry comes from a study of OX40 agonist ivuxolimab in advanced cancers. Study in general: Patient treatment consisted of intravenous ivuxolimab administration every 2 weeks at 0.01 to 10 mg/kg.

Germline assignment: CDR1 MNHEY and CDR2 SVGAGI. This CDR3 has 12 residues. V was shortened by 8 bases and J by 7 bases, with 14 bases between the two germline ends. Findings of the study overall: Averaging showed that CD8+ T cells had more expanded clones than CD4+ did.

Generated by immunoSEQ multiplex PCR, the TCRdb table keeps only in-frame clones and is missing some. The data hold tens of thousands of clones, with around 87% observed a single time. The receptor was isolated from an adult with an advanced solid tumor such as melanoma, head and neck, liver or kidney cancer. The sample consisted of CD4+ or CD8+ T cells sorted from blood, taken in a trial of the OX40 agonist ivuxolimab. The chain is built from TRBV6-5 and TRBJ1-2; D gene unclear. In DNA form, the CDR3 reads TGTGCCAGCTGGGTAAACAGACGTGGCTACACCTTC. This codes for CASWVNRRGYTF.